The 17 T cell receptor beta chains in this list originate from one sample, sequenced in a study of shared clonotypes between healthy human individuals (dated by TCRdb to the early 2020s). Library preparation was by the immunoSEQ multiplex PCR assay. TCRdb mirrors the immuneACCESS table, restricted to in-frame sequences. Some clones are absent from its copies; in checked studies, under half trace to an unresolved V gene, and the reason for the others is unknown. This sample lists under 2.5 million clones; 85% to 95% were detected once. Roughly 0.34% of the sample rests with the top ten. The material sequenced was naive CD4+ T cells from PBMCs. According to the study, the label for this sample's cell subset or site signals: CD45RA+ positively selected. Receptors were obtained from a man aged 18 to 30 in good health. Some clones in this sample may be carry-over from other donors' samples.

The genes are TRBV5-1 and TRBJ1-1; 7 bases are shared with TRBD1. Germline values: CDR1 SGHRS, CDR2 YFSETQ. The CDR3 has 15 residues. Losses at the gene ends were 2 bases for V and 2 bases for J; bases not matched to a gene: 6. The CDR3 region is CASSLGTAPNTEAFF. The CDR3 nucleotides read TGCGCCAGCAGCTTAGGGACAGCTCCTAACACTGAAGCTTTCTTT.

V usage is TRBV19 and J usage is TRBJ1-3, with 9 positions matching TRBD1. The CDR3 is made up of 16 amino acids. The V and J ends lost 5 bases and 3 bases, in that order; junction bases with no gene match: 8. Per the germline V gene, CDR1 is LNHDA and CDR2 is SQIVND (reference sequence). This CDR3 is CASSPWDRVFGNTIYF. The CDR3 DNA reads as TGTGCCAGTAGTCCTTGGGACAGGGTATTTGGAAACACCATATATTTT.

This rearrangement joins TRBV15 to TRBJ2-1, with a weak D call TRBD2 (5 bases). The length of the CDR3 is 15 residues. Germline CDR1 LNHNV, CDR2 YYDKDF (reference sequence). Trimming pared 3 bases from V and 0 bases from J, leaving 9 bases between. As DNA, the CDR3 is TGTGCCACCAGCAGGGACTGGAGCTCCTACAATGAGCAGTTCTTC. This gives the protein CATSRDWSSYNEQFF.

The V gene is TRBV28, the J gene TRBJ1-2, with D unresolved. V gave up 1 base and J gave up 1 base, with 7 bases separating them. The CDR3 length is 14 residues. Looked up from germline, CDR1 is MDHEN and CDR2 is SYDVKM. This chain's CDR3 is CASSLFQFNYGYTF. The CDR3 region has the DNA TGTGCCAGCAGTTTATTCCAATTTAACTATGGCTACACCTTC.

This clone was observed a single time. This rearrangement joins TRBV5-1 to TRBJ2-5; TRBD1 aligns across 7 bases. Germline CDR1 reads SGHRS; CDR2 reads YFSETQ. The CDR3 contains 16 residues. The J segment lost 2 bases and the V segment lost 0 bases, leaving 7 bases of the junction unmatched. This chain's CDR3 is CASSLEGAREQETQYF. CDR3 sequence (DNA): TGCGCCAGCAGCTTGGAGGGGGCCAGGGAACAAGAGACCCAGTACTTC. The full variable domain, completed using reference TRBV5-1 and TRBJ2-5, is KAGVTQTPRYLIKTRGQQVTLSCSPISGHRSVSWYQQTPGQGLQFLFEYFSETQRNKGNFPGRFSGRQFSNSRSEMNVSTLELGDSALYLCASSLEGAREQETQYFGPGTRLLVL.

The gene calls are TRBV5-1 and TRBJ2-7; 8 bases line up with TRBD1. V dropped 4 bases and J dropped 5; count of bases not matched to a gene: 8. Germline CDR1 and CDR2: SGHRS and YFSETQ. This CDR3 spans 14 amino acids. This CDR3 is CASSAITGGNEQYF. In DNA, the CDR3 is TGCGCCAGCAGCGCGATAACAGGGGGGAACGAGCAGTACTTC.

The chain joins TRBV7-8 to TRBJ2-1; no definite D call. This CDR3 contains 11 residues. Germline loops: CDR1 SGHVS, CDR2 FQNEAQ. Trimming shortened V by 5 bases and J by 3 bases, and 2 bases separated the two germline ends. The CDR3 DNA follows: TGTGCCAGCAGCAACTACAATGAGCAGTTCTTC. Encoded protein: CASSNYNEQFF.

This clone turned up a few times. The CDR3 region has the DNA TGTGCCAGCAGTCCACAGGGATTCACCGGGGAGCTGTTTTTT. Its protein product is CASSPQGFTGELFF. The chain carries TRBV2 and TRBJ2-2, with D possibly matching TRBD1 (6 bases). This CDR3 region has 14 residues. V shed 5 bases and J shed 4 bases, with 11 bases lying between them. Per germline, CDR1 SNHLY and CDR2 FYNNEI.

V usage is TRBV4-2 and J usage is TRBJ2-5, with TRBD1 matching over 9 bases. This CDR3 region has 16 residues. V shed 0 bases and J 4 bases; nucleotides not matched to a gene: 6. Germline assignment: CDR1 LGHNA and CDR2 YNFKEQ. The CDR3 nucleotides read TGTGCCAGCAGCCAAGAAGGGACAGGGAACGGAGAGACCCAGTACTTC. It yields the protein CASSQEGTGNGETQYF.

The V and J genes are TRBV5-6 and TRBJ2-1; maybe TRBD1 (6 bases). Germline V gene data show CDR1 as SGHDT and CDR2 as YYEEEE. V dropped 0 bases and J dropped 9 bases, with 10 bases sitting between them. There are 13 residues in the CDR3. The CDR3 bases are TGTGCCAGCAGCTTGGGCAGGGGCGGTGAGCAGTTCTTC. The encoded protein is CASSLGRGGEQFF.

The V call is TRBV19, the J call TRBJ1-5; possibly TRBD1 for D (5 bases). Germline V gives CDR1 LNHDA, CDR2 SQIVND (reference sequence). There are 15 residues in the CDR3. With 7 bases removed from V and 2 bases from J, the gap between germline ends came to 15 bases. The CDR3 spells CASKNYEGGNQPQHF. CDR3 DNA sequence: TGTGCCAGTAAGAATTACGAAGGGGGCAATCAGCCCCAGCATTTT.

The chain combines TRBV2 with TRBJ2-7, with a weak D call TRBD2 (5 bases). Per germline, CDR1 SNHLY and CDR2 FYNNEI. Trimming shortened V by 7 bases and J by 5 bases, and 18 bases separated the two germline ends. This CDR3 has 14 residues. The CDR3 loop is CASTHGLAPNEQYF. The CDR3 nucleotides are TGTGCCAGCACTCATGGACTGGCTCCTAACGAGCAGTACTTC.

This clone was seen just once. This chain connects TRBV27 to TRBJ1-1, with D perhaps matching TRBD1 (5 bases). With 3 bases removed from V and 3 bases from J, the gap between germline ends came to 17 bases. This CDR3 region has 16 residues. Germline-derived CDR1 and CDR2 are MNHEY and SMNVEV (reference sequence). CDR3 DNA sequence: TGTGCCAGCAGTTTTTCGCAACCAGGGTTGTACACTGAAGCTTTCTTT. Protein product: CASSFSQPGLYTEAFF.

With respect to this clone: This sample also contains other DNA sequences that code for the same CDR3. V and J are TRBV28 and TRBJ1-2; D gene unclear. Per germline, CDR1 MDHEN and CDR2 SYDVKM. The CDR3 has 13 amino acids. With 1 base removed from V and 2 bases from J, the gap between germline ends came to 5 bases. CDR3 protein: CASSLYANYGYTF. CDR3 bases: TGTGCCAGCAGTTTATACGCGAACTATGGCTACACCTTC.

About this clone itself: Other DNA sequences from this sample encode an identical CDR3 as well. The chain couples TRBV5-1 to TRBJ1-1; 8 bases align to TRBD1. This CDR3 contains 16 residues. CDR1 SGHRS and CDR2 YFSETQ come from the germline V gene. Losses at the gene ends were 2 bases for V and 0 bases for J; bases not matched to a gene: 6. CDR3 sequence (DNA): TGCGCCAGCAGCTTAACCGGGACAGGTTTGAACACTGAAGCTTTCTTT. This gives the protein CASSLTGTGLNTEAFF.

This chain joins TRBV7-2 and TRBJ2-3; 7 nucleotides agree with TRBD2. Germline-derived CDR1 and CDR2 are SGHTA and FQGNSA. CDR3 length equals 15 residues. V was clipped by 2 bases and J by 6 bases; unmatched bases: 8. This chain's CDR3 is CASSLWDYRGDTQYF. DNA of the CDR3: TGTGCCAGCAGCTTATGGGACTACCGCGGGGATACGCAGTATTTT.

The rearrangement joins TRBV7-3 to TRBJ1-1, with a possible D match to TRBD1 (5 bases). The V gene's germline CDR1 is SGHTA and CDR2 FQGTGA. V lost 6 bases and J 5 bases, leaving 19 bases between the germline ends. The CDR3 is made up of 15 amino acids. This CDR3 reads CASRRDPGAGTEAFF. DNA of the CDR3: TGTGCCAGCAGACGTGACCCTGGGGCCGGGACTGAAGCTTTCTTT.